This entry describes one T cell receptor beta chain. This clone was picked up a small number of times. It lacks a known antigen. No qualities accompany the bases; no much larger clone lies one base away. Libraries came from the immunoSEQ multiplex PCR assay. To provide template for TCR sequencing, every sample had RNA extracted and reverse transcribed into cDNA. First-strand cDNA was synthesized using SuperScript III with a 2:1 mix of oligo-dT and random hexamers. Amplification bias was assessed with a synthetic immune receptor repertoire, and residual bias was removed computationally. Per the original workflow: Raw reads were preprocessed to remove errors, and CDR3 was defined by IMGT conventions from the conserved cysteine to phenylalanine. Clonality was calculated as 1 minus Shannon entropy normalized by log2 of the number of productive unique TCRs. Whether each scalp clone was CD4 or CD8 was inferred by checking scalp TCRbeta sequences against the CD4 and CD8 repertoires from sorted blood. TCRdb took this table from immuneACCESS and kept in-frame rearrangements with V and J called. Such tables lack part of the clones; where checked against another copy, unresolved V genes explain under half of the gap, and the rest is unexplained. The V and J calls and clone size come from that table; D and trimming were worked out from the DNA. The sample table holds roughly 170,000 clones, of which about 60% were seen once. The ten biggest clones cover roughly 12% of the sample.

Sample time point, as interpreted from the label and publication: 24 weeks on oral tofacitinib. The sample's treatment or condition label, in plain terms: oral pan-JAK inhibitor, 5-10 mg twice daily. Lesional scalp punch biopsies and peripheral blood were obtained from alopecia areata patients. PBMCs were separated by density centrifugation and stained for CD3, CD4 and CD8, after which CD4+ and CD8+ T cells were sorted on a FACSAria. Trimming leaves V shorter by 10 bases and J shorter by 7 bases, with the junction holding 18 bases beyond the gene matches. From the cysteine through the phenylalanine, the CDR3 covers 15 amino acids. Only the CDR3 portion is preserved as DNA: 45 bases, with reading frame beginning at the first base. Via the germline V gene, CDR1 is MNHEY and CDR2 SVGAGI. The sample is drawn from a study of CD8+ T cells in alopecia areata (dated by TCRdb to the late 2010s). As for the study more broadly: The treated patients, all with moderate-to-severe alopecia areata, were enrolled in an open-label pilot trial of oral tofacitinib given at 5 to 10 mg twice daily. Patients stayed on tofacitinib for 6 to 18 months and then had 6 months of follow-up off drug so that delayed response and recurrence could be assessed. In treated patients, disease severity was measured using the SALT score, which gives the percentage of scalp surface area affected. In both human patients and the C3H/HeJ mouse model, the study applied high-throughput TCRbeta sequencing to look at T cell clonal expansion in alopecia areata. Scalp tissue and sorted CD4+ and CD8+ peripheral blood T cells from patchy and totalis/universalis alopecia areata patients and from healthy controls were covered by human TCRbeta sequencing. Biopsies were taken from tofacitinib-treated patients at baseline and again at 4 and 24 weeks into treatment, and several of those patients also had a later scalp biopsy. Clonality in the scalp was compared among normal scalp (n=4), patchy alopecia areata scalp (n=8), and alopecia totalis/universalis scalp (n=8). RNA came from the PAXgene miRNA kit for fixed scalp, the miRNeasy kit for PBMCs, and the RNeasy kit for mouse skin. Amplification of TCRbeta CDR3 regions was done by immunoSEQ multiplex PCR using 35 Vbeta forward primers and 13 Jbeta reverse primers. The paper's findings and limits, for the study overall: Unlike mouse skin, where gammadelta T cells dominate, normal human skin contains resident alphabeta T cells that get sequenced too, which complicates analysis of the scalp TCR repertoire. The treated cohort was small, with a single nonresponder, so links between baseline CD8+ expansion and response need larger studies. With tofacitinib, both scalp clonality and the number of expanded CD8+ clones among the top 100 scalp clones went down significantly. Many expanded lesional clones were found to persist in scalp and blood during tofacitinib treatment, and relapse after treatment cessation may be partly explained by this persistence. Shared TCR sequences between patients were less evident than in mice, which may be partly attributable to HLA diversity in the patient population. Compared with normal scalp, lesional scalp, particularly in alopecia totalis/universalis, had higher clonality and more expanded CD8+ clones, which suggests antigenic drive.

The rearranged chain carries TRBV6-5 and TRBJ1-2; TRBD1 lines up with 7 middle nucleotides. This material consisted of CD8+ T cells sorted from blood, taken at week 24, from a patient treated with tofacitinib. The TCR was taken from a human donor with alopecia areata. Read as DNA, the sequence is TGTGCCACCCATCGAACTTGGACAGGATTTGGTGGCTACACCTTC. This gives the protein CATHRTWTGFGGYTF.